A selection of T cell receptor beta chains follows, all from one sample in a study of technical replicates of blood from a few donors. Sequencing used immunoSEQ multiplex PCR; TCRdb keeps in-frame clones, though not all of them. This sample carries over 50,000 clones, nearly 95% of them seen once, and the ten largest clones take 3.5% to 5.5%. Sequenced: PBMCs. The receptor set was obtained from a human donor in good health. Some clones in this sample may be carry-over from other donors' samples. Both conserved end residues are part of each CDR3. The D gene is left open where the match is weak. Not every row has a clone size; where given, it reads once, few, many or a size class.

clone size	V gene	J gene	D gene	CDR3 protein	CDR3 DNA
.	TRBV2	TRBJ2-5	.	CASSTGIRGETQYF	TGTGCCAGCAGCACTGGGATTAGGGGAGAGACCCAGTACTTC
.	TRBV6-5	TRBJ1-5	TRBD1	CASSDYRGSQPQHF	TGTGCCAGCAGTGACTACAGGGGAAGTCAGCCCCAGCATTTT
.	TRBV7-9	TRBJ2-7	.	CASSPDTYSYEQYF	TGTGCCAGCAGCCCCGACACTTACTCCTACGAGCAGTACTTC
.	TRBV27	TRBJ2-1	TRBD2	CASISGGLGGNEQFF	TGTGCCAGCATCAGCGGGGGCCTCGGGGGGAATGAGCAGTTCTTC
.	TRBV14	TRBJ1-6	TRBD1	CASSQDPGQNLRALHF	TGTGCCAGCAGCCAAGACCCGGGACAGAACCTCCGCGCCCTCCACTTT
.	TRBV7-2	TRBJ2-3	TRBD2	CASSLDAGGPYF	TGTGCCAGCAGCTTAGATGCGGGGGGGCCGTATTTT
.	TRBV7-3	TRBJ2-1	TRBD2	CASSWTGSGGSYNEQFF	TGTGCCAGCAGCTGGACGGGTAGCGGGGGGTCCTACAATGAGCAGTTCTTC
.	TRBV4-2	TRBJ2-1	TRBD2	CASSQVSLSGGAYNEQFF	TGTGCCAGCAGCCAAGTCTCCCTTAGCGGGGGGGCTTACAATGAGCAGTTCTTC
.	TRBV6-6	TRBJ1-4	TRBD1	CASSPGQGPNEKLFF	TGTGCCAGCAGCCCCGGACAGGGGCCAAATGAAAAACTGTTTTTT
.	TRBV7-6	TRBJ2-6	TRBD2	CASSRGLGTSGSRSGANVLTF	TGTGCCAGCAGCAGGGGCTTGGGGACTAGCGGGAGCCGCTCTGGGGCCAACGTCCTGACTTTC
.	TRBV30	TRBJ2-7	.	CAWSGGHSYEQYF	TGTGCCTGGAGTGGGGGCCACTCCTACGAGCAGTACTTC
.	TRBV14	TRBJ2-1	.	CASSQVGRLEANEQFF	TGTGCCAGCAGCCAAGTAGGGCGACTAGAGGCCAATGAGCAGTTCTTC
.	TRBV4-2	TRBJ1-5	.	CASSQDRGGGSNQPQHF	TGTGCCAGCAGCCAAGATCGCGGGGGGGGAAGCAATCAGCCCCAGCATTTT
once	TRBV7-9	TRBJ1-2	.	CASSQGRGNYGYTF	TGTGCCAGCAGCCAAGGGCGGGGGAACTATGGCTACACCTTC
.	TRBV18	TRBJ2-2	.	CASSTRRVGTGELFF	TGTGCCAGCTCTACACGACGGGTCGGGACAGGGGAGCTGTTTTTT
.	TRBV4-1	TRBJ2-1	TRBD1	CASSQGQGGGSEQFF	TGCGCCAGCAGCCAAGGACAGGGGGGCGGGAGTGAGCAGTTCTTC
.	TRBV4-1	TRBJ1-1	TRBD1	CASSQVALTGTANTEAFF	TGCGCCAGCAGCCAAGTAGCCCTCACCGGGACAGCGAACACTGAAGCTTTCTTT
.	TRBV27	TRBJ1-2	.	CASSLDAGESYGYTF	TGTGCCAGCAGTTTAGATGCAGGGGAAAGCTATGGCTACACCTTC
.	TRBV27	TRBJ2-2	.	CASSYRTTRDTGELFF	TGTGCCAGCAGTTACCGGACAACGCGAGACACCGGGGAGCTGTTTTTT
.	TRBV7-8	TRBJ2-3	.	CASSRGLDTDTQYF	TGTGCCAGCAGCCGGGGACTTGACACAGATACGCAGTATTTT
.	TRBV6-6	TRBJ1-2	.	CASRYPQGGNYGYTF	TGTGCCAGCAGATACCCGCAGGGAGGCAACTATGGCTACACCTTC
.	TRBV27	TRBJ2-3	.	CASSPPGDTQYF	TGTGCCAGCAGCCCCCCAGGGGATACGCAGTATTTT
.	TRBV4-1	TRBJ1-2	.	CASSPPEGGYGYTF	TGCGCCAGCAGCCCTCCCGAGGGTGGGTATGGCTACACCTTC
once	TRBV4-1	TRBJ2-1	TRBD2	CASSQEPTSGSWSQVF	TGCGCCAGCAGCCAAGAGCCGACTAGCGGGAGTTGGTCGCAGGTCTTC
.	TRBV19	TRBJ1-4	.	CASSPGGTTNEKLFF	TGTGCCAGTAGCCCCGGGGGAACAACTAATGAAAAACTGTTTTTT
.	TRBV19	TRBJ2-1	TRBD1	CASNLRDSDYNEQFF	TGTGCCAGTAATCTCCGGGACAGCGATTACAATGAGCAGTTCTTC
.	TRBV7-2	TRBJ2-3	TRBD2	CASSSPSLAGGQYF	TGTGCCAGCAGCTCACCTTCCCTAGCGGGAGGGCAGTATTTT
.	TRBV1	TRBJ2-1	.	CTSSQDSGTSNRNEQFF	TGCACCAGCAGCCAAGATAGCGGGACTAGCAACCGGAATGAGCAGTTCTTC
.	TRBV4-2	TRBJ2-7	.	CASSQVFRSSASYEQYF	TGTGCCAGCAGCCAAGTTTTCCGATCTAGCGCTTCCTACGAGCAGTACTTC